The 13 T cell receptor beta chains given below trace back to one sample, sequenced in a study of blood T cell repertoires in COVID-19. Sequencing was performed with immunoSEQ multiplex PCR; in TCRdb, only in-frame clones are kept and a portion is missing. Found here are some 60,000 clones, about 91% of them singletons; the top ten hold approximately 2.3%. The specimen was peripheral blood. These receptors were taken from a man in his 60s with acute or convalescent COVID-19.

CDR3 sequence (DNA): TGCGCCAGCAGCCAAGATTATTTCGGACAGGGTATGGACTATGGCTACACCTTC. It specifies CASSQDYFGQGMDYGYTF. The chain employs TRBV4-3 and TRBJ1-2; 8 bases map to TRBD1. The junction had 12 bases not matched to a gene; V was cut back by 0 bases and J by 3 bases. Germline V lookup: CDR1 LGHNA, CDR2 YSLEER. The CDR3 sequence is 18 residues long.

The chain links TRBV5-1 to TRBJ2-7; 7 positions agree with TRBD1. Germline-derived CDR1 and CDR2 are SGHRS and YFSETQ. The CDR3 sequence is 16 residues long. Trimming cost V 5 bases and J 1 base; bases outside gene matches: 12. CDR3 bases: TGCGCCAGCAGAGTACAGGGGCTTCAAGAATCCTACGAGCAGTACTTC. Encoded protein: CASRVQGLQESYEQYF.

This chain connects TRBV19 to TRBJ1-3, with 7 bases fitting TRBD1. This CDR3 region has 14 residues. Germline loops: CDR1 LNHDA, CDR2 SQIVND (reference sequence). V lost 7 bases to trimming and J lost 4 bases; unmatched junction nucleotides: 7. CDR3: CASTVTGHGNTIYF. DNA for the CDR3: TGTGCCAGTACCGTGACAGGGCACGGAAACACCATATATTTT.

J is TRBJ2-3 and V is TRBV3-1 (or the pseudogene TRBV3-2); the D gene is possibly TRBD2 (6 bases). The germline V gene has CDR1 LGHDT and CDR2 YNNKEL (reference sequence). The CDR3 runs 15 residues. Trimming cost V 1 base and J 1 base, with 9 bases left between them. The CDR3 nucleotides read TGTGCCAGCAGCCAAGCGCGGGATCGCACAGATACGCAGTATTTT. It yields the protein CASSQARDRTDTQYF.

The rearrangement links TRBV19 to TRBJ1-1; 10 bases fit TRBD1. Germline assignment: CDR1 LNHDA and CDR2 SQIVND (reference sequence). V shed 3 bases, J shed 11 bases, and the junction held 3 bases outside the gene matches. The CDR3 is 12 residues long. CDR3 sequence reads: CASSIVDRGAFF. The CDR3 region has the DNA TGTGCCAGTAGTATCGTGGACAGGGGGGCTTTCTTT.

This clone came up a few times. The chain employs TRBV9 and TRBJ1-4; D unresolved. Per the germline V gene, CDR1 is SGDLS and CDR2 is YYNGEE. The V end lost 0 bases, the J end lost 3 bases, and 6 bases lay between the germline ends. CDR3 length equals 14 residues. CDR3: CASSVDGPNEKLFF. The CDR3 DNA sequence: TGTGCCAGCAGCGTAGATGGCCCTAATGAAAAACTGTTTTTT.

This clone turned up a few times. The rearrangement joins TRBV4-2 to TRBJ2-4; 8 bases fit TRBD2. Germline assignment: CDR1 LGHNA and CDR2 YNFKEQ. V shed 1 base, J shed 11 bases, and the junction held 7 bases outside the gene matches. This CDR3 region has 14 residues. The CDR3 sequence: CASSQVQREWVQYF. CDR3 coding DNA: TGTGCCAGCAGCCAAGTTCAGCGGGAGTGGGTTCAGTACTTC.

The J gene is TRBJ2-1, the V gene TRBV20-1, with D uncertain. The V gene lost 3 bases and the J gene lost 9 bases, with 12 bases spanning the gap. The CDR3 totals 12 residues. The germline V gene has CDR1 DFQATT and CDR2 SNEGSKA (reference sequence). The CDR3 protein is CSASGLVGEQFF. CDR3 sequence (DNA): TGCAGTGCTAGTGGGCTAGTTGGTGAGCAGTTCTTC.

The chain has TRBV30 and TRBJ1-1, with 9 bases identical to TRBD1. This CDR3 has 18 amino acids. V was clipped by 4 bases and J by 0 bases; unmatched bases: 15. CDR1 is GTSNPN, CDR2 SVGIG, per germline (reference sequence). The CDR3 region is CAWIRRGGTGHMNTEAFF. The CDR3 bases are TGTGCCTGGATTCGAAGGGGAGGGACAGGGCACATGAACACTGAAGCTTTCTTT.

The rearrangement links TRBV28 to TRBJ1-1, with TRBD1 as a possible D gene (6 bases). Germline V gene data show CDR1 as MDHEN and CDR2 as SYDVKM. V lost 3 bases and J lost 1, with 9 bases in between. The CDR3 runs to 14 residues. For the CDR3, the DNA is TGTGCCAGCAGTTTCGGGGGGCCGAACACTGAAGCTTTCTTT. This translates into CASSFGGPNTEAFF. The variable domain in full, with the rest retrieved from reference TRBV28 and TRBJ1-1, is DVKVTQSSRYLVKRTGEKVFLECVQDMDHENMFWYRQDPGLGLRLIYFSYDVKMKEKGDIPEGYSVSREKKERFSLILESASTNQTSMYLCASSFGGPNTEAFFGQGTRLTVV.

The gene calls are TRBV5-6 and TRBJ2-2; a weak D match, TRBD1 (6 bases). Trimming shortened V by 4 bases and J by 1 base, and 17 bases separated the two germline ends. From germline, CDR1 is SGHDT and CDR2 YYEEEE. The CDR3 runs 17 residues. The CDR3 DNA follows: TGTGCCAGCAGCCAAAAGGGACACTCCATGAACACCGGGGAGCTGTTTTTT. Its protein is CASSQKGHSMNTGELFF.

The chain recombines TRBV6-2 or TRBV6-3 with TRBJ2-5, with TRBD2 identical over 10 bases. V lost 0 bases to trimming and J lost 4 bases; unmatched junction nucleotides: 8. The CDR3 is made up of 17 amino acids. CDR1 MNHEY and CDR2 SVGEGT come from the germline V gene. The CDR3 here is CASSYSRLAGFIETQYF. In DNA, the CDR3 is TGTGCCAGCAGTTACTCGAGACTAGCGGGTTTCATAGAGACCCAGTACTTC.

The chain employs TRBV6-5 and TRBJ1-6; a weak D match, TRBD1 (6 bases). This CDR3 is 16 amino acids long. The germline gives CDR1 MNHEY, CDR2 SVGAGI. V was pared by 4 bases and J by 7 bases, with 17 bases between. The CDR3 DNA reads as TGTGCCAGCAGTTCTTCTCGGACAGCTAAGAATTCACCCCTCCACTTT. Protein product: CASSSSRTAKNSPLHF.